This section outlines one T cell receptor (beta chain) sequence together with its context. This specimen comes from a study of OX40 agonist ivuxolimab in advanced cancers. Method: immunoSEQ multiplex PCR; TCRdb's copy keeps in-frame clones and lacks some. The data contain about 78,000 clones, roughly 84% of them seen just once; the ten biggest clones take up around 0.26%. This receptor was identified in an adult with an advanced solid tumor such as melanoma, head and neck, liver or kidney cancer. The sample was CD4+ or CD8+ T cells sorted from blood, taken in a trial of the OX40 agonist ivuxolimab.

The CDR3 DNA sequence: TGTGCCAGCACTCCCGCCCTCGGGGGTTCTGGAGTCCTGACTTTC. Translating it yields CASTPALGGSGVLTF. This chain connects TRBV6-1 to TRBJ2-6, with a tentative D call TRBD2 (6 bases). Germline assignment: CDR1 MNHNS and CDR2 SASEGT. Trimming stripped 7 bases from V and 13 bases from J, with 23 bases between. The CDR3 runs to 15 residues.